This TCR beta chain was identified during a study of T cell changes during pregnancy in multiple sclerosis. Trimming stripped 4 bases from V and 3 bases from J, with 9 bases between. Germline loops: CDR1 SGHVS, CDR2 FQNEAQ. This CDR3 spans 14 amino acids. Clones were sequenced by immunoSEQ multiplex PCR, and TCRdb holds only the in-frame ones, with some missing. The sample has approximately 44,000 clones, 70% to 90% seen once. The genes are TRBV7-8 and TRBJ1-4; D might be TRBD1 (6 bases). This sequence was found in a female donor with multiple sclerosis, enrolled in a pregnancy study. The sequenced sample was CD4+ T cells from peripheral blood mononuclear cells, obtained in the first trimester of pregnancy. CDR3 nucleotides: TGTGCCAGCAGCTCGGACAGCGCTAATGAAAAACTGTTTTTT. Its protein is CASSSDSANEKLFF. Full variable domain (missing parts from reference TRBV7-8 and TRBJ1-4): GAGVSQSPRYKVAKRGQDVALRCDPISGHVSLFWYQQALGQGPEFLTYFQNEAQLDKSGLPSDRFFAERPEGSVSTLKIQRTQQEDSAVYLCASSSDSANEKLFFGSGTQLSVL.